The rows below give T cell receptor beta chains drawn from one sample of a study of T-cell reconstitution after alpha-beta-depleted transplantation in children. TCRdb re-called the PCR reads through MiXCR, storing one row per CDR3 protein. This repertoire shows around 530,000 distinct CDR3 sequences, about 30% found once; its top ten account for 2% to 2.5%. The specimen comprised PBMCs from the stem cell graft donor, sampled from the stem cell graft. The source is a human donor who donated a stem cell graft to a child with aplastic anemia. Both conserved end residues are part of each CDR3. The D gene is left open where the match is weak. Clone size, where shown, is once, few, many, or a class for clones that have expanded.

v_gene	abundance	j_gene	d_gene	CDR3aa	CDR3nt
TRBV12-3/TRBV12-4	-	TRBJ2-1	-	CASTLRARAGYEQFF	TGTGCCAGCACCCTAAGGGCCCGGGCGGGATATGAGCAGTTCTTC
TRBV7-2	few	TRBJ2-1	TRBD2	CASSPQGLAGVRGQFF	TGTGCCAGCAGCCCACAGGGACTAGCGGGGGTGCGGGGGCAGTTCTTC
TRBV29-1	-	TRBJ2-1	TRBD2	CSVEWGGDEQFF	TGCAGCGTTGAGTGGGGGGGAGATGAGCAGTTCTTC
TRBV7-9	few	TRBJ1-2	-	CASSLAGYGYGYTF	TGTGCCAGCAGCTTAGCAGGGTATGGCTATGGCTACACCTTC
TRBV6-1	-	TRBJ2-5	TRBD1	CASSPGTGVVKTQYF	TGTGCCAGCAGCCCCGGGACAGGAGTTGTGAAGACCCAGTACTTC
TRBV20-1	-	TRBJ1-5	TRBD1	CSARAQGDQPQHF	TGCAGTGCTAGAGCACAGGGGGATCAGCCCCAGCATTTT
TRBV5-1	-	TRBJ1-1	TRBD1	CASSREGTAGNTEAFF	TGCGCCAGCAGCCGGGAGGGGACAGCGGGGAACACTGAAGCTTTCTTT
TRBV29-1	-	TRBJ1-5	-	CSVEEDGGNQPQHF	TGCAGCGTTGAAGAGGACGGGGGCAATCAGCCCCAGCATTTT
TRBV6-1	-	TRBJ2-7	-	CASRGGLWEQSSYVQYF	TGTGCCAGCAGGGGCGGGCTGTGGGAACAAAGCTCCTACGTGCAGTACTTC
TRBV7-8	few	TRBJ1-1	-	CASSLASIYGTEAFF	TGTGCCAGCAGCTTAGCGTCAATATATGGGACTGAAGCTTTCTTT
TRBV3-1	-	TRBJ2-1	TRBD1	CASRIGQGTYSYNEQFF	TGTGCCAGCAGGATCGGACAGGGGACCTACTCCTACAATGAGCAGTTCTTC
TRBV12-3/TRBV12-4	many	TRBJ2-1	-	CASRRGTGTGEQFF	TGTGCCAGCAGAAGGGGGACTGGCACCGGTGAGCAGTTCTTC
TRBV30	-	TRBJ2-3	-	CAWSPRWGADTQYF	TGTGCCTGGAGTCCTCGCTGGGGGGCAGATACGCAGTATTTT
TRBV20-1	few	TRBJ1-6	TRBD1	CSARDSQNYNSPLHF	TGCAGTGCCAGGGACAGCCAGAACTATAATTCACCCCTCCACTTT
TRBV4-1	-	TRBJ2-5	TRBD2	CASSPSGTRQETQYF	TGCGCCAGCAGCCCCTCCGGGACTAGACAAGAGACCCAGTACTTC
TRBV5-5	few	TRBJ2-5	-	CASSFWLDLQETQYF	TGTGCCAGCAGCTTTTGGCTAGACCTCCAAGAGACCCAGTACTTC
TRBV6-2/TRBV6-3	-	TRBJ2-1	-	CASSYSEQGQGNEQFF	TGTGCCAGCAGTTACTCCGAACAGGGTCAAGGAAATGAGCAGTTCTTC
TRBV10-3	few	TRBJ1-1	-	CAISSAGDEAFF	TGTGCCATCAGCTCTGCCGGGGATGAAGCTTTCTTT
TRBV7-2	-	TRBJ2-2	TRBD1	CASSQDRVNTGELFF	TGTGCCAGCAGCCAGGACAGGGTGAACACCGGGGAGCTGTTTTTT
TRBV5-1	-	TRBJ2-2	-	CASSLITDTGELFF	TGCGCCAGCAGCTTGATAACGGACACCGGGGAGCTGTTTTTT
TRBV29-1	few	TRBJ2-3	-	CSVEGYADTQYF	TGCAGCGTTGAGGGTTACGCAGATACGCAGTATTTT
TRBV20-1	many	TRBJ1-4	-	CSAKVAWRKLFF	TGCAGTGCCAAGGTTGCTTGGCGGAAACTGTTTTTT
TRBV11-2	-	TRBJ1-2	-	CASSFLFGSGSHGYTF	TGTGCCAGCAGCTTTCTCTTCGGGTCCGGGTCCCATGGCTACACCTTC
TRBV27	-	TRBJ1-5	-	CASSLTRWQPQHF	TGTGCCAGCAGTTTGACCCGGTGGCAGCCCCAGCATTTT
TRBV25-1	once	TRBJ2-7	TRBD2	CASRPNLGLAGSSYEQYF	TGTGCCAGCAGGCCCAACTTGGGACTAGCGGGTTCCTCCTACGAGCAGTACTTC
TRBV6-1	-	TRBJ2-3	-	CASSLAGTLGDTQYF	TGTGCCAGCAGCCTGGCCGGGACCCTCGGAGATACGCAGTATTTT
TRBV20-1	few	TRBJ1-1	-	CSASLGGTPAFF	TGCAGTGCTAGCCTCGGGGGGACCCCAGCTTTCTTT
TRBV5-4	-	TRBJ1-6	TRBD1	CAGGTGRTSSPLHF	TGTGCCGGGGGGACAGGGCGTACAAGTTCACCCCTCCACTTT
TRBV7-9	once	TRBJ1-3	TRBD1	CASSLRQGAGNTIYF	TGTGCCAGCAGCTTAAGACAGGGTGCTGGAAACACCATATATTTT
TRBV7-9	-	TRBJ2-1	TRBD2	CASSLASGGSYNEQFF	TGTGCCAGCAGCTTAGCTAGCGGGGGCTCCTACAATGAGCAGTTCTTC
TRBV5-1	few	TRBJ2-5	TRBD2	CASSSRLAGWETQYF	TGCGCCAGCAGCTCCCGACTAGCGGGATGGGAGACCCAGTACTTC
TRBV5-1	-	TRBJ2-1	-	CASIGGSSYNEQFF	TGCGCCAGCATCGGGGGTAGCTCCTACAATGAGCAGTTCTTC
TRBV28	-	TRBJ2-5	-	CASSLGELARPKETQYF	TGTGCCAGCAGTTTAGGGGAACTAGCAAGGCCGAAAGAGACCCAGTACTTC
TRBV14	few	TRBJ2-5	-	CASSAPSYLWETQYF	TGTGCCAGCAGCGCCCCTTCCTACCTCTGGGAGACCCAGTACTTC
TRBV7-2	-	TRBJ2-5	-	CASSPRTAETQYF	TGTGCCAGCAGCCCGCGGACAGCAGAGACCCAGTACTTC
TRBV12-3/TRBV12-4	once	TRBJ2-3	-	CASSLVAKASDTQYF	TGTGCCAGCAGTTTAGTAGCAAAAGCTTCGGATACGCAGTATTTT
TRBV5-4	-	TRBJ1-4	TRBD1	CASSTDRGRQLFF	TGTGCCAGCAGCACCGACAGGGGTAGGCAACTGTTTTTT
TRBV5-1	few	TRBJ1-4	TRBD1	CASTGQDNEKLFF	TGCGCCAGCACCGGACAGGACAATGAAAAACTGTTTTTT
TRBV10-3	few	TRBJ2-1	TRBD1	CAIRPTGADSYNEQFF	TGTGCCATCAGGCCCACAGGGGCGGACTCCTACAATGAGCAGTTCTTC
TRBV12-3/TRBV12-4	-	TRBJ1-1	TRBD1	CASSFRGRISEAFF	TGTGCCAGCAGTTTTAGGGGGCGGATCTCTGAAGCTTTCTTT
TRBV11-1	few	TRBJ1-1	-	CASSFGGSRGRSNTEAFF	TGTGCCAGCAGCTTTGGGGGGTCGAGGGGACGATCGAACACTGAAGCTTTCTTT
TRBV20-1	few	TRBJ1-2	-	CSASNGFVPGSYEDRGYGYTF	TGCAGTGCTAGTAACGGGTTTGTTCCTGGGTCGTACGAGGACCGAGGGTATGGCTACACCTTC
TRBV29-1	-	TRBJ2-2	-	CSAEETGNSGELFF	TGCAGCGCCGAGGAGACAGGCAACTCCGGGGAGCTGTTTTTT
TRBV5-1	-	TRBJ2-5	-	CASSPPGSLGETQYF	TGCGCCAGCAGCCCCCCCGGGAGCCTGGGGGAGACCCAGTACTTC
TRBV20-1	few	TRBJ2-7	-	CSASLLIHYEQYF	TGCAGTGCATCCCTATTGATCCACTACGAGCAGTACTTC
TRBV29-1	few	TRBJ2-1	-	CSVEKVIGAAGHEQFF	TGCAGCGTTGAAAAGGTTATCGGGGCGGCGGGTCATGAGCAGTTCTTC
TRBV2	-	TRBJ1-4	TRBD1	CASSDGPQGVNEKLFF	TGTGCCAGCAGTGACGGGCCACAGGGGGTTAATGAAAAACTGTTTTTT
TRBV7-6	many	TRBJ2-1	-	CASSLEGLVGYNEQFF	TGTGCCAGCAGCTTAGAGGGCCTGGTGGGCTACAATGAGCAGTTCTTC
TRBV12-3/TRBV12-4	-	TRBJ1-1	-	CASSLNLMSEAFF	TGTGCCAGCAGTTTAAACCTAATGAGTGAAGCTTTCTTT